Presented here are 25 T cell receptor beta chains from one specimen sequenced in a study of cytomegalovirus exposure and HLA in healthy donors. The PCR contained 60 Vbeta and 13 Jbeta primers. Repertoires were generated with immunoSEQ multiplex PCR, while TCRdb's copy carries only in-frame clones and drops some. Among some 130,000 clones listed, roughly three quarters were seen once. Sequencing used PBMCs. The receptor source for this set is a man younger than 40 in good health and CMV-seronegative.

This clone was detected only once. The rearrangement uses TRBV29-1 and TRBJ2-7; D is unclear. With 7 bases removed from V and 0 bases from J, the gap between germline ends came to 7 bases. Germline assignment: CDR1 SQVTM and CDR2 ANQGSEA. CDR3 length: 11 residues. The CDR3 here is CSARASYEQYF. CDR3 DNA: TGCAGCGCCCGCGCCTCCTACGAGCAGTACTTC.

The V call is TRBV6-5, the J call TRBJ1-1; D is uncertain. The CDR3 runs to 13 residues. Trimming took 7 bases from V and 4 from J, leaving 13 bases between them. From germline, CDR1 is MNHEY and CDR2 SVGAGI. The CDR3 is CASTRRPATEAFF. The CDR3, as DNA: TGTGCCAGCACTAGACGGCCCGCCACTGAAGCTTTCTTT.

The rearrangement joins TRBV19 to TRBJ2-6; the D gene is possibly TRBD2 (7 bases). The length of the CDR3 is 18 residues. Trimming removed 7 bases from V and 0 bases from J, with 19 bases in between. Germline V CDR1 and CDR2: LNHDA, SQIVND (reference sequence). CDR3 region: CASTGAGALDSGANVLTF. DNA for the CDR3: TGTGCCAGTACGGGGGCGGGGGCGCTTGACTCTGGGGCCAACGTCCTGACTTTC.

The chain employs TRBV10-2 and TRBJ2-3; 13 nucleotides line up with TRBD2. The CDR3 sequence is 16 residues long. Germline CDR1 WSHSY, CDR2 SAAADI. The V and J ends lost 6 bases and 4 bases, in that order; junction bases with no gene match: 7. In DNA form, the CDR3 reads TGCGCCAGCAGCGGACTAGCGGGAGAAGATGCAGATACGCAGTATTTT. Amino acid sequence: CASSGLAGEDADTQYF.

The sample holds a few counts of this clone. The genes are TRBV2 and TRBJ1-1; D remains unclear. This CDR3 contains 15 residues. V shed 7 bases and J shed 3 bases, with 18 bases lying between them. Germline V gene sequence: CDR1 SNHLY, CDR2 FYNNEI. The CDR3 DNA reads TGTGCCAGCATCACCGGGGAGGGTCAGGACACTGAAGCTTTCTTT. It yields the protein CASITGEGQDTEAFF.

The chain carries TRBV7-9 and TRBJ2-1; tentatively, D is TRBD1 (5 bases). CDR1 is SEHNR, CDR2 FQNEAQ, per germline (reference sequence). With 1 base removed from V and 4 bases from J, the gap between germline ends came to 14 bases. The CDR3 is 16 amino acids. The CDR3 sequence: CASSLEGPVGYNEQFF. The CDR3 bases are TGTGCCAGCAGCTTAGAGGGGCCCGTGGGGTACAATGAGCAGTTCTTC. Variable domain in full (rest from reference TRBV7-9 and TRBJ2-1): DTGVSQNPRHKITKRGQNVTFRCDPISEHNRLYWYRQTLGQGPEFLTYFQNEAQLEKSRLLSDRFSAERPKGSFSTLEIQRTEQGDSAMYLCASSLEGPVGYNEQFFGPGTRLTVL.

This chain uses TRBV7-2 with TRBJ2-6; TRBD1 agrees at 11 bases. The CDR3 length is 17 residues. Germline trimming cut 5 bases from V and 0 bases from J; bases unmatched to any gene: 3. The germline V gene has CDR1 SGHTA and CDR2 FQGNSA. CDR3 residues: CASSKGTGGSGANVLTF. The DNA of the CDR3 is TGTGCCAGCAGCAAAGGGACAGGGGGCTCTGGGGCCAACGTCCTGACTTTC.

The chain carries TRBV7-6 and TRBJ2-2; maybe TRBD2 (6 bases). Germline V gene sequence: CDR1 SGHVS, CDR2 FNYEAQ. The V and J ends lost 4 bases and 5 bases respectively, with 20 bases between them. The CDR3 length is 17 residues. This chain's CDR3 is CASSSGTGRPITGELFF. The CDR3 region has the DNA TGTGCCAGCAGCTCCGGGACTGGACGGCCGATTACCGGGGAGCTGTTTTTT. Combining the CDR3 with reference TRBV7-6 and TRBJ2-2 gives the whole variable domain GAGVSQSPRYKVTKRGQDVALRCDPISGHVSLYWYRQALGQGPEFLTYFNYEAQQDKSGLPNDRFSAERPEGSISTLTIQRTEQRDSAMYRCASSSGTGRPITGELFFGEGSRLTVL.

About this clone itself: Different DNA sequences within this sample yield the same CDR3. The V call is TRBV28, the J call TRBJ2-1, with 7 bases fitting TRBD1. V shed 6 bases, J shed 4 bases, and the junction held 6 bases outside the gene matches. The CDR3 covers 14 residues. Germline V gene lookup returns CDR1 MDHEN and CDR2 SYDVKM. CDR3 in DNA: TGTGCCAGCAGCCCAGGACAGGAGTACAATGAGCAGTTCTTC. It codes for CASSPGQEYNEQFF.

This chain joins TRBV9 and TRBJ2-3; tentative D call: TRBD2 (5 bases). The CDR3 extends over 16 amino acids. The germline gives CDR1 SGDLS, CDR2 YYNGEE. V was trimmed by 0 bases and J by 0 bases, leaving 11 bases between them. CDR3: CASSVATGSSTDTQYF. The CDR3 coding sequence is TGTGCCAGCAGCGTAGCCACGGGATCTAGCACAGATACGCAGTATTTT. The variable domain in full, with the rest retrieved from reference TRBV9 and TRBJ2-3, is DSGVTQTPKHLITATGQRVTLRCSPRSGDLSVYWYQQSLDQGLQFLIQYYNGEERAKGNILERFSAQQFPDLHSELNLSSLELGDSALYFCASSVATGSSTDTQYFGPGTRLTVL.

The CDR3 spells CASSPELGGTGREKLFF. DNA for the CDR3: TGCGCCAGCAGCCCCGAACTTGGGGGCACCGGACGAGAAAAACTGTTTTTT. J is TRBJ1-4 and V is TRBV5-1; weak D call: TRBD1 (6 bases). V lost 4 bases to trimming and J lost 8 bases, with 24 bases between them. CDR1 is SGHRS, CDR2 YFSETQ, per germline. CDR3 size: 17 residues. Filled out from reference TRBV5-1 and TRBJ1-4, the complete variable domain reads KAGVTQTPRYLIKTRGQQVTLSCSPISGHRSVSWYQQTPGQGLQFLFEYFSETQRNKGNFPGRFSGRQFSNSRSEMNVSTLELGDSALYLCASSPELGGTGREKLFFGSGTQLSVL.

In nucleotides, the CDR3 is TGTGCCAGTAGTCTCGCCCTCCCACAGGGGGTTAACACTGAAGCTTTCTTT. Protein sequence: CASSLALPQGVNTEAFF. The chain has TRBV19 and TRBJ1-1, with 8 bases matching TRBD1. The CDR3 covers 17 residues. The trim removed 5 bases at V and 2 bases at J, leaving 13 bases unmatched. Germline V gene lookup returns CDR1 LNHDA and CDR2 SQIVND (reference sequence).

The gene calls are TRBV2 and TRBJ1-2; 7 bases are a match to TRBD1. With V trimmed by 9 bases and J by 0 bases, 4 bases remained unmatched. The CDR3 extends over 13 amino acids. From germline, CDR1 is SNHLY and CDR2 FYNNEI. CDR3 bases: TGTGCCAGGGGGACAGTGCCTAACTATGGCTACACCTTC. Its protein product is CARGTVPNYGYTF.

The gene calls are TRBV11-2 and TRBJ2-2; weak D call: TRBD2 (7 bases). The CDR3 consists of 16 residues. V was cut by 4 bases and J by 0 bases, with 12 bases left in between. Germline values: CDR1 SGHAT, CDR2 FQNNGV. CDR3 sequence reads: CASSWRGRSNTGELFF. CDR3 sequence (DNA): TGTGCCAGCAGCTGGCGGGGGCGATCGAACACCGGGGAGCTGTTTTTT.

In nucleotides, the CDR3 is TGTGCCAGTAGACCGGGACAGGGGTGGGAAAAACTGTTTTTT. This translates into CASRPGQGWEKLFF. V is TRBV19 and J is TRBJ1-4, with TRBD1 matching 10 bases. The CDR3 runs 14 residues. CDR1 and CDR2 from the germline V gene are LNHDA and SQIVND (reference sequence). V was clipped by 6 bases and J by 8 bases; unmatched bases: 6.

The chain has TRBV5-1 and TRBJ1-2, with 7 bases aligning to TRBD1. Germline CDR1 is SGHRS and CDR2 is YFSETQ. After removal of 3 bases from V and 0 bases from J, the junction contained 5 bases not matched to a gene. CDR3 length: 15 amino acids. The CDR3 bases are TGCGCCAGCAGCTGGGGGACAGCAACTAACTATGGCTACACCTTC. This codes for CASSWGTATNYGYTF. Filled out from reference TRBV5-1 and TRBJ1-2, the complete variable domain reads KAGVTQTPRYLIKTRGQQVTLSCSPISGHRSVSWYQQTPGQGLQFLFEYFSETQRNKGNFPGRFSGRQFSNSRSEMNVSTLELGDSALYLCASSWGTATNYGYTFGSGTRLTVV.

This clone was picked up a small number of times. The rearrangement uses TRBV6-5 and TRBJ2-7, with 8 nucleotides matching TRBD2. The CDR3 consists of 15 residues. The germline V gene has CDR1 MNHEY and CDR2 SVGAGI. Unmatched junction bases numbered 13, after V lost 7 bases and J lost 5 bases. CDR3 bases: TGTGCCAGCATCGGAGCGGGAGCAGAGCGGAACGAGCAGTACTTC. As protein: CASIGAGAERNEQYF.

The V and J genes are TRBV2 and TRBJ2-1; no clear D. Germline V lookup: CDR1 SNHLY, CDR2 FYNNEI. Trimming removed 0 bases from V and 8 bases from J, with 8 bases in between. The CDR3 is made up of 13 amino acids. CDR3 in amino acids: CASSEAEVHEQFF. The DNA for the CDR3 is TGTGCCAGCAGTGAAGCTGAGGTTCATGAGCAGTTCTTC.

The genes are TRBV5-1 and TRBJ2-3; D not certain. Germline CDR1 is SGHRS and CDR2 is YFSETQ. The CDR3 consists of 14 residues. V dropped 4 bases and J dropped 3 bases, with 12 bases sitting between them. The CDR3 DNA reads as TGCGCCAGCAGCATAACTACCGGGACAGATACGCAGTATTTT. Translation: CASSITTGTDTQYF.

This clone was recorded only once. The genes are TRBV5-8 and TRBJ2-1; tentatively, D is TRBD1 (5 bases). CDR1 is SGHTS and CDR2 is YDEGEE in the germline V gene. CDR3 length: 15 amino acids. Deletions cut 7 bases from V and 2 bases from J, with 16 bases between. In DNA, the CDR3 is TGTGCCAGCTGGCTTAGTGGCAGGGCCTACAATGAGCAGTTCTTC. Amino acid sequence: CASWLSGRAYNEQFF.

This clone has a handful of counts. This chain connects TRBV18 to TRBJ2-7; TRBD2 matches at 7 bases. This CDR3 spans 17 amino acids. CDR1 KGHSH and CDR2 LQKENI come from the germline V gene. After removal of 2 bases from V and 2 bases from J, the junction contained 12 bases not matched to a gene. CDR3 nucleotide sequence: TGTGCCAGCTCACCAGGGGCTAGCGGAGACCTTACCTACGAGCAGTACTTC. This gives the protein CASSPGASGDLTYEQYF.

This sequence joins TRBV12-5 and TRBJ2-3; TRBD2 matches at 8 bases. Germline trimming cut 0 bases from V and 4 bases from J; bases unmatched to any gene: 6. The CDR3 spans 16 residues. Germline-derived CDR1 and CDR2 are LGHNT and FRNRAP. The chain's CDR3 is CASGLVAGGAPDTQYF. The CDR3 DNA reads as TGTGCTAGTGGTTTGGTTGCGGGGGGCGCACCAGATACGCAGTATTTT.

The chain uses TRBV7-2 and TRBJ1-2; 11 bases map to TRBD1. The CDR3 runs 14 residues. J was trimmed by 8 bases and V by 5 bases; bases with no gene match: 7. Germline CDR1 reads SGHTA; CDR2 reads FQGNSA. The CDR3 reads CASSHGQGAGGYTF. DNA of the CDR3: TGTGCCAGCAGCCACGGACAGGGGGCAGGGGGCTACACCTTC. The complete variable domain, with remaining parts taken from reference TRBV7-2 and TRBJ1-2, reads GAGVSQSPSNKVTEKGKDVELRCDPISGHTALYWYRQSLGQGLEFLIYFQGNSAPDKSGLPSDRFSAERTGGSVSTLTIQRTQQEDSAVYLCASSHGQGAGGYTFGSGTRLTVV.

The chain joins TRBV18 to TRBJ2-5, with 9 bases identical to TRBD2. This CDR3 has 14 residues. The V gene's germline CDR1 is KGHSH and CDR2 LQKENI. V lost 3 bases to trimming and J lost 2 bases; unmatched junction nucleotides: 1. The CDR3 region has the DNA TGTGCCAGCTCACCGGGACTAGCTCAAGAGACCCAGTACTTC. This gives the protein CASSPGLAQETQYF.

This clone was found a few times. The rearrangement links TRBV7-6 to TRBJ2-7, with a weak D call TRBD2 (7 bases). Germline V gene lookup returns CDR1 SGHVS and CDR2 FNYEAQ. Trimming shortened V by 1 base and J by 3 bases, and 13 bases separated the two germline ends. The CDR3 consists of 15 residues. Here the CDR3 reads CASSLVLGGGYEQYF. As DNA, the CDR3 is TGTGCCAGCAGCTTAGTCCTAGGGGGGGGCTACGAGCAGTACTTC.